This entry lists 3 T cell receptor beta chains sequenced from one sample in a study of cytomegalovirus exposure and HLA in healthy donors. It was with 60 Vbeta and 13 Jbeta primers that the PCR ran. TCRdb's copy holds only in-frame clones and misses some; the assay was immunoSEQ multiplex PCR. The sample consists of over 150,000 clones, less than 80% of them appearing once. Material: PBMCs. The receptor set was obtained from a man aged 35-49 years in good health and CMV-seronegative.

V and J are TRBV13 and TRBJ2-7; 12 nucleotides align to TRBD1. Germline CDR1 PRHDT, CDR2 FYEKMQ (reference sequence). The CDR3 has 17 residues. Unmatched junction bases numbered 11, after V lost 3 bases and J lost 5 bases. The CDR3 DNA reads as TGTGCCAGCAGCTTCGCCGGGACAGGGGGCGCACACGACGAGCAGTACTTC. Its protein product is CASSFAGTGGAHDEQYF.

V is TRBV28 and J is TRBJ1-1; TRBD1 matches 10 bases. CDR1 is MDHEN, CDR2 SYDVKM, per germline. The CDR3 loop spans 16 amino acids. The V and J ends lost 3 bases and 3 bases, in that order; junction bases with no gene match: 7. The CDR3 DNA reads TGTGCCAGCAGTTTCCTGACAGGGGGCATGTACACTGAAGCTTTCTTT. It yields the protein CASSFLTGGMYTEAFF.

The V and J genes are TRBV4-1 and TRBJ2-5, with 9 bases fitting TRBD1. J was trimmed by 5 bases and V by 4 bases; bases with no gene match: 5. The CDR3 length is 14 residues. CDR1 is MGHRA, CDR2 YSYEKL, per germline. The CDR3 region is CASSLQGAGETQYF. The CDR3 DNA sequence: TGCGCCAGCAGCCTACAGGGGGCGGGGGAGACCCAGTACTTC.